This entry describes one T cell receptor beta chain. The antigen is not known. The sample originates from a study of shared clonotypes between healthy human individuals. Trimming removed 5 bases at V and 4 bases at J, with 15 bases between. The CDR3 sequence is 14 residues long. Germline lookup yields CDR1 SEHNR and CDR2 FQNEAQ (reference sequence). Findings and limits, study-wide: Limited genetic and exposure-history diversity came from having few donors. A handful of donors showed sharing of about 4.8% of naive CD4 clonotypes.

Genomic DNA (from each subset) was split evenly across several immunoSEQ plates. Sequencing used immunoSEQ multiplex PCR; TCRdb keeps in-frame clones, though not all of them. This table holds 1.6 million or so clones, 97% to 99% found once. Sequenced sample: naive CD4+ T cells sorted from blood. The sample's subset: CD45RA+ positively selected. The sequence came from a man aged 25-40 years in good health. The chain joins TRBV7-9 to TRBJ2-7, with D perhaps assigned TRBD1 or TRBD2 (5 bases each). CDR3 protein: CASSISGTGYEQYF. The CDR3 region has the DNA TGTGCCAGCAGCATCTCAGGGACGGGATACGAGCAGTACTTC.